One and the same sample provided the 32 T cell receptor beta chains below, sequenced in a study of blood T cell repertoires in COVID-19. The protocol was immunoSEQ multiplex PCR, while the TCRdb copy is restricted to in-frame clones and leaves out a portion. The sample has roughly 150,000 clones, around 80% seen once. Sequencing was performed on peripheral blood. The receptor source for this set is a woman aged 45-65 years in a cohort sampled during active or convalescent COVID-19.

This chain joins TRBV5-6 and TRBJ1-3; TRBD1 agrees at 7 bases. CDR3 length: 15 amino acids. The trim removed 3 bases at V and 3 bases at J, leaving 6 bases unmatched. The germline V gene encodes CDR1 SGHDT and CDR2 YYEEEE. CDR3 region: CASSYSQGSGNTIYF. The CDR3 DNA reads TGTGCCAGCAGCTACTCACAGGGGAGTGGAAACACCATATATTTT.

This clone was counted once. The chain recombines TRBV3-1 (or the pseudogene TRBV3-2) with TRBJ1-3; D is uncertain. Germline loops: CDR1 LGHDT, CDR2 YNNKEL (reference sequence). V was cut by 0 bases and J by 0 bases, with 15 bases left in between. The CDR3 extends over 18 amino acids. CDR3 region: CASSQEGQALASGNTIYF. For the CDR3, the DNA is TGTGCCAGCAGCCAAGAGGGTCAGGCATTGGCCTCTGGAAACACCATATATTTT.

The sample holds a few counts of this clone. The chain recombines TRBV5-6 with TRBJ2-7; D remains unclear. The CDR3 sequence is 11 residues long. Germline V gene data show CDR1 as SGHDT and CDR2 as YYEEEE. V lost 3 bases, J lost 6 bases, and 7 bases lay in between. CDR3 bases: TGTGCCAGCAGCTCTGGCTCCGAGCAGTACTTC. This encodes CASSSGSEQYF.

The rearrangement uses TRBV9 and TRBJ2-1; 9 bases align to TRBD1. Per germline, CDR1 SGDLS and CDR2 YYNGEE. This CDR3 has 17 amino acids. V shed 0 bases, J shed 4 bases, and the junction held 8 bases outside the gene matches. The CDR3 DNA reads TGTGCCAGCAGCGTAGGTGGAGGCGGGACAGGGTACAATGAGCAGTTCTTC. Translating it yields CASSVGGGGTGYNEQFF.

This clone was counted a single time. The V gene is TRBV5-4, the J gene TRBJ2-5; maybe TRBD1 (5 bases). This CDR3 has 15 amino acids. Trimming cost V 0 bases and J 5 bases, with 14 bases left between them. Germline assignment: CDR1 SGHNT and CDR2 YYREEE (reference sequence). The CDR3 region has the DNA TGTGCCAGCAGCTTGGTGATGGGGCTAGGGGAGACCCAGTACTTC. It encodes CASSLVMGLGETQYF.

The J gene is TRBJ1-1, the V gene TRBV2, with D perhaps TRBD1 (6 bases). CDR3 size: 14 residues. Germline V gene lookup returns CDR1 SNHLY and CDR2 FYNNEI. The V end was cut by 5 bases, the J end by 1 base, with 11 bases between. CDR3 coding DNA: TGTGCCAGCAGTACACAGGGCGGGAACACTGAAGCTTTCTTT. Translation gives CASSTQGGNTEAFF.

V usage is TRBV21-1 and J usage is TRBJ1-1. TRBV21-1 is marked as a pseudogene. The CDR3 totals 16 residues. This CDR3 is CASSKEVAGSRAEAFF. The CDR3 DNA follows: TGTGCCAGCAGCAAAGAGGTAGCGGGGTCCCGAGCTGAAGCTTTCTTT.

The gene calls are TRBV6-2 or TRBV6-3 and TRBJ1-2; 9 bases map to TRBD1. This CDR3 is 16 amino acids long. The germline gives CDR1 MNHEY, CDR2 SVGEGT. The J segment lost 3 bases and the V segment lost 6 bases, leaving 11 bases of the junction unmatched. CDR3 residues: CASSLGPGQGYYGYTF. The DNA for the CDR3 is TGTGCCAGCAGCCTCGGACCGGGACAGGGATACTATGGCTACACCTTC.

The chain employs TRBV6-6 and TRBJ1-1; possible D gene TRBD1, 5 bases. Looked up from germline, CDR1 is MNHNY and CDR2 is SVGAGI (reference sequence). The V and J ends lost 4 bases and 3 bases respectively, with 9 bases between them. CDR3 length: 13 amino acids. CDR3 coding DNA: TGTGCCAGCAGTTCCCGGGGGGACACTGAAGCTTTCTTT. This gives the protein CASSSRGDTEAFF.

The rearrangement uses TRBV11-2 and TRBJ1-1, with D possibly matching TRBD1 (5 bases). CDR1 and CDR2 (germline): SGHAT, FQNNGV. The CDR3 is made up of 14 amino acids. Deletions cut 1 base from V and 1 base from J, with 7 bases between. CDR3 DNA sequence: TGTGCCAGCAGCTTAGGTACAGGGAACACTGAAGCTTTCTTT. Translation: CASSLGTGNTEAFF.

This clone was found once. The rearrangement links TRBV5-8 to TRBJ1-6; D might be TRBD1 (5 bases). Trimming left V 0 bases short and J 10 bases short, with 11 bases between. The germline CDR1 and CDR2 sequences are SGHTS and YDEGEE. This CDR3 contains 14 residues. The CDR3 sequence: CASSLGGGGSPLHF. The CDR3 bases are TGTGCCAGCAGCTTGGGGGGCGGTGGATCACCCCTCCACTTT. The full variable domain, with the rest looked up from reference TRBV5-8 and TRBJ1-6, is EAGVTQSPTHLIKTRGQQATLRCSPISGHTSVYWYQQALGLGLQFLLWYDEGEERNRGNFPPRFSGRQFPNYSSELNVNALELEDSALYLCASSLGGGGSPLHFGNGTRLTVT.

V usage is TRBV10-3 and J usage is TRBJ1-6; D not certain. CDR3 length equals 12 residues. V was pared by 4 bases and J by 7 bases, with 5 bases between. Germline V gene data show CDR1 as ENHRY and CDR2 as SYGVKD. CDR3 DNA: TGTGCCATCAGTGGCGGAAATTCACCCCTCCACTTT. Protein sequence: CAISGGNSPLHF.

This clone was picked up a small number of times. This same CDR3 is encoded by further DNA sequences in the sample. The V call is TRBV18, the J call TRBJ2-7; TRBD1 aligns across 12 bases. CDR3 size: 15 residues. Germline V lookup: CDR1 KGHSH, CDR2 LQKENI. Losses at the gene ends were 0 bases for V and 5 bases for J; bases not matched to a gene: 2. The CDR3 DNA sequence: TGTGCCAGCTCACCACCGGGACAGGGGGCCCACGAGCAGTACTTC. This gives the protein CASSPPGQGAHEQYF.

The chain links TRBV9 to TRBJ1-1; 10 positions agree with TRBD1. The germline gives CDR1 SGDLS, CDR2 YYNGEE. V lost 3 bases to trimming and J lost 5 bases; unmatched junction nucleotides: 10. This CDR3 has 16 amino acids. CDR3 amino acids: CASSAYRDRGRTEAFF. The CDR3 coding sequence is TGTGCCAGCAGCGCATACAGGGACAGGGGAAGGACTGAAGCTTTCTTT.

The chain combines TRBV9 with TRBJ2-3; 11 bases are a match to TRBD1. Germline CDR1 reads SGDLS; CDR2 reads YYNGEE. V was clipped by 1 base and J by 4 bases; unmatched bases: 8. The CDR3 is made up of 17 amino acids. The CDR3: CASSVRTGTGGSDTQYF. CDR3 coding DNA: TGTGCCAGCAGCGTAAGAACCGGGACAGGGGGATCAGATACGCAGTATTTT.

The rearrangement links TRBV7-2 to TRBJ2-1; maybe TRBD1 (6 bases). V lost 0 bases to trimming and J lost 7 bases, with 22 bases between them. The CDR3 runs to 18 residues. Germline V gene lookup returns CDR1 SGHTA and CDR2 FQGNSA. The CDR3 loop reads CASSLAPALGRQGNEQFF. The CDR3 region has the DNA TGTGCCAGCAGCTTAGCACCTGCCCTAGGAAGGCAGGGGAATGAGCAGTTCTTC.

This chain connects TRBV30 to TRBJ1-5; D gene ambiguous. This CDR3 is 13 amino acids long. The germline V and J ends were trimmed by 0 bases and 2 bases, with 5 bases remaining between them. Germline assignment: CDR1 GTSNPN and CDR2 SVGIG (reference sequence). CDR3 sequence reads: CAWSVLGNQPQHF. CDR3 coding DNA: TGTGCCTGGAGTGTACTAGGCAATCAGCCCCAGCATTTT.

The V call is TRBV19, the J call TRBJ2-1; 11 bases are shared with TRBD1. This CDR3 region has 16 residues. V gave up 6 bases and J gave up 1 base; unmatched junction bases: 5. Germline CDR1 LNHDA, CDR2 SQIVND (reference sequence). The CDR3 sequence: CASRDRGQVSYNEQFF. The CDR3 nucleotides read TGTGCCAGTAGGGACAGGGGGCAAGTATCCTACAATGAGCAGTTCTTC.

V usage is TRBV6-6 and J usage is TRBJ2-2; possibly TRBD1 for D (5 bases). Germline values: CDR1 MNHNY, CDR2 SVGAGI (reference sequence). The CDR3 is 17 amino acids. With 5 bases removed from V and 5 bases from J, the gap between germline ends came to 21 bases. In DNA, the CDR3 is TGTGCCAGCAGTCACGACAGTTTTGGGGTAAAAACCGGGGAGCTGTTTTTT. It encodes CASSHDSFGVKTGELFF.

The chain is built from TRBV6-5 and TRBJ2-7; 8 bases align to TRBD1. The V and J ends lost 7 bases and 5 bases, in that order; junction bases with no gene match: 13. Germline loops: CDR1 MNHEY, CDR2 SVGAGI. The CDR3 is made up of 15 amino acids. CDR3 loop: CASKQRTGRGDEQYF. CDR3 coding DNA: TGTGCCAGCAAGCAAAGGACAGGGAGAGGTGACGAGCAGTACTTC.

The chain combines TRBV5-1 with TRBJ1-5; 7 bases are a match to TRBD1. CDR3 length equals 16 residues. Germline V lookup: CDR1 SGHRS, CDR2 YFSETQ. Unmatched junction bases numbered 5, after V lost 0 bases and J lost 2 bases. CDR3 nucleotides: TGCGCCAGCAGCTTGGAGCCAGGGGGAGGCAATCAGCCCCAGCATTTT. It translates to CASSLEPGGGNQPQHF.

The chain employs TRBV19 and TRBJ2-7, with TRBD1 identical over 8 bases. Per the germline V gene, CDR1 is LNHDA and CDR2 is SQIVND (reference sequence). Trimming at V came to 7 bases and at J to 3 bases, leaving 14 bases not matched to a gene. This CDR3 has 16 residues. This CDR3 reads CASKGAGQGLFYEQYF. The CDR3 DNA follows: TGTGCCAGTAAGGGGGCCGGACAGGGTTTATTCTACGAGCAGTACTTC. Together with reference TRBV19 and TRBJ2-7, the CDR3 gives the full variable domain: DGGITQSPKYLFRKEGQNVTLSCEQNLNHDAMYWYRQDPGQGLRLIYYSQIVNDFQKGDIAEGYSVSREKKESFPLTVTSAQKNPTAFYLCASKGAGQGLFYEQYFGPGTRLTVT.

Only one count was recorded for this clone. The chain has TRBV4-1 and TRBJ2-7, with 10 nucleotides matching TRBD1. The CDR3 is made up of 16 amino acids. J lost 2 bases, V lost 2 bases, and 6 bases had no gene match. Looked up from germline, CDR1 is MGHRA and CDR2 is YSYEKL. The CDR3 region has the DNA TGCGCCAGCAGCCAACCCGCCGGGACAGGGGCCTACGAGCAGTACTTC. Its translation is CASSQPAGTGAYEQYF.

This chain joins TRBV2 and TRBJ1-2; the D gene is possibly TRBD1 (5 bases). Germline V CDR1 and CDR2: SNHLY, FYNNEI. Trimming stripped 6 bases from V and 1 base from J, with 21 bases between. The CDR3 has 17 residues. The CDR3 nucleotides read TGTGCCAGCAGCAGCCAGGGCGGACAAATCCTTAACTATGGCTACACCTTC. Its protein product is CASSSQGGQILNYGYTF. The full variable domain, its missing parts supplied by reference TRBV2 and TRBJ1-2, is EPEVTQTPSHQVTQMGQEVILRCVPISNHLYFYWYRQILGQKVEFLVSFYNNEISEKSEIFDDQFSVERPDGSNFTLKIRSTKLEDSAMYFCASSSQGGQILNYGYTFGSGTRLTVV.

This clone was observed a few times. V usage is TRBV5-8 and J usage is TRBJ2-3; TRBD2 matches 8 bases. After removal of 6 bases from V and 2 bases from J, the junction contained 5 bases not matched to a gene. The CDR3 extends over 14 amino acids. Looked up from germline, CDR1 is SGHTS and CDR2 is YDEGEE. Here the CDR3 DNA reads TGTGCCAGCACCCATAGCGGGGACACAGATACGCAGTATTTT. Translation gives CASTHSGDTDTQYF.

The chain carries TRBV5-6 and TRBJ2-2; D is perhaps TRBD1 (6 bases). Germline-derived CDR1 and CDR2 are SGHDT and YYEEEE. The CDR3 runs to 17 residues. The V end lost 0 bases, the J end lost 5 bases, and 17 bases lay between the germline ends. The CDR3 region is CASSLAGWGQNTGELFF. DNA of the CDR3: TGTGCCAGCAGCTTGGCGGGTTGGGGGCAAAATACCGGGGAGCTGTTTTTT. Complete variable domain (other parts from reference TRBV5-6 and TRBJ2-2): DAGVTQSPTHLIKTRGQQVTLRCSPKSGHDTVSWYQQALGQGPQFIFQYYEEEERQRGNFPDRFSGHQFPNYSSELNVNALLLGDSALYLCASSLAGWGQNTGELFFGEGSRLTVL.

The chain recombines TRBV6-5 with TRBJ1-5, with D uncertain. The CDR3 sequence is 15 residues long. CDR1 and CDR2 from the germline V gene are MNHEY and SVGAGI. The ends were cut back, 2 bases at V and 2 bases at J, with 10 bases in the middle. For the CDR3, the DNA is TGTGCCAGCAGTTACGGGAGGGCAGGCAATCAGCCCCAGCATTTT. It yields the protein CASSYGRAGNQPQHF.

The chain joins TRBV27 to TRBJ1-6; 7 positions match TRBD1. CDR3 length: 14 amino acids. Germline V gives CDR1 MNHEY, CDR2 SMNVEV (reference sequence). Trimming took 3 bases from V and 9 from J; bases not matched to a gene: 5. CDR3 sequence: CASSFGQGVSPLHF. CDR3 coding DNA: TGTGCCAGCAGTTTCGGTCAGGGGGTTTCACCCCTCCACTTT.

The gene calls are TRBV6-5 and TRBJ1-1, with TRBD1 matching over 8 bases. Germline CDR1 and CDR2: MNHEY and SVGAGI. This CDR3 comprises 14 residues. V lost 5 bases to trimming and J lost 5 bases; unmatched junction nucleotides: 7. In DNA form, the CDR3 reads TGTGCCAGCAGTCCCCACAGGGGGAATACTGAAGCTTTCTTT. Its protein product is CASSPHRGNTEAFF.

The gene calls are TRBV4-3 and TRBJ2-1, with TRBD2 matching over 10 bases. V was pared by 4 bases and J by 7 bases, with 7 bases of the junction left unmatched. The CDR3 contains 15 residues. Looked up from germline, CDR1 is LGHNA and CDR2 is YSLEER. CDR3 bases: TGCGCCAGCAGCCCCACAGCGGGGGGGCCGAATGAGCAGTTCTTC. Amino acid sequence: CASSPTAGGPNEQFF.

The genes are TRBV6-5 and TRBJ2-5; 11 positions match TRBD2. V lost 1 base, J lost 1 base, and 2 bases stayed unmatched. The CDR3 has 16 residues. Looked up from germline, CDR1 is MNHEY and CDR2 is SVGAGI. CDR3 region: CASSYWGTSGQETQYF. Here the CDR3 DNA reads TGTGCCAGCAGTTACTGGGGGACTAGCGGCCAAGAGACCCAGTACTTC.

The chain carries TRBV3-1 (or the pseudogene TRBV3-2) and TRBJ1-4, with TRBD1 matching 8 bases. Germline V lookup: CDR1 LGHDT, CDR2 YNNKEL (reference sequence). CDR3 size: 14 residues. Germline trimming cut 4 bases from V and 7 bases from J; bases unmatched to any gene: 5. CDR3 in amino acids: CASSPSTGGEKLFF. The CDR3 DNA follows: TGTGCCAGCAGCCCGAGTACAGGGGGTGAAAAACTGTTTTTT.